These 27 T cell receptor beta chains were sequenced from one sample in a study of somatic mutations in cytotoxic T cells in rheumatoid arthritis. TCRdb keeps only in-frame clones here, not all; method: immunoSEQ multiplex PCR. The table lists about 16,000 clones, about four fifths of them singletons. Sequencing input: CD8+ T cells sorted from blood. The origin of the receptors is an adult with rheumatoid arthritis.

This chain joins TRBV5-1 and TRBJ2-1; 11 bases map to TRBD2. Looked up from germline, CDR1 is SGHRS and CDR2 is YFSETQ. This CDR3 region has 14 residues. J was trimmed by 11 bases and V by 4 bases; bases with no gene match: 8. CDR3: CASSETSGNFKQFF. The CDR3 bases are TGCGCCAGCAGCGAGACTAGCGGGAATTTTAAGCAGTTCTTC. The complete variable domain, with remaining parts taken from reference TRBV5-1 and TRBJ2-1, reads KAGVTQTPRYLIKTRGQQVTLSCSPISGHRSVSWYQQTPGQGLQFLFEYFSETQRNKGNFPGRFSGRQFSNSRSEMNVSTLELGDSALYLCASSETSGNFKQFFGPGTRLTVL.

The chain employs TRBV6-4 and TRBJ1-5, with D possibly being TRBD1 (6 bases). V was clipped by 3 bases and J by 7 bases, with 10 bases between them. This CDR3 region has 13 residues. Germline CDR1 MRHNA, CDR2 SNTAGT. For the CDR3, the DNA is TGTGCCAGCAGTGAGGGGGCCCAACAGCCCCAGCATTTT. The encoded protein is CASSEGAQQPQHF.

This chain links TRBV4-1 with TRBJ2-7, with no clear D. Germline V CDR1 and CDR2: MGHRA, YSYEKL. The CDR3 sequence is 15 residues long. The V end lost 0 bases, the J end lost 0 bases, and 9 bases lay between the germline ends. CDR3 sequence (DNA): TGCGCCAGCAGCCAAGATTTTACGGCCTCCTACGAGCAGTACTTC. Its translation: CASSQDFTASYEQYF.

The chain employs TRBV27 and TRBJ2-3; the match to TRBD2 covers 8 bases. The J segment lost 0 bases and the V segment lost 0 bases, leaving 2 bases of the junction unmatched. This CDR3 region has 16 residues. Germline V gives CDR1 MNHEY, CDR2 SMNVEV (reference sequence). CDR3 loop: CASSLSSGTSTDTQYF. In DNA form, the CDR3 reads TGTGCCAGCAGTTTATCTAGCGGGACTAGCACAGATACGCAGTATTTT.

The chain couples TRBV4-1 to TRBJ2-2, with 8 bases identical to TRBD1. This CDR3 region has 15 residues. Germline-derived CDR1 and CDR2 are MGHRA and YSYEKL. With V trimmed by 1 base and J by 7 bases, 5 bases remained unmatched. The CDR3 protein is CASSQAQGAGGELFF. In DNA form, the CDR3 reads TGCGCCAGCAGCCAAGCTCAGGGGGCGGGCGGGGAGCTGTTTTTT.

The CDR3 loop is CASSLGGLGSANTGELFF. CDR3 nucleotide sequence: TGTGCCAGCAGCTTAGGGGGACTAGGGAGTGCGAACACCGGGGAGCTGTTTTTT. This rearrangement joins TRBV11-3 to TRBJ2-2; 8 positions match TRBD2. CDR3 length: 18 amino acids. Germline V CDR1 and CDR2: SGHNT, YENEEA. Losses at the gene ends were 1 base for V and 0 bases for J; bases not matched to a gene: 7.

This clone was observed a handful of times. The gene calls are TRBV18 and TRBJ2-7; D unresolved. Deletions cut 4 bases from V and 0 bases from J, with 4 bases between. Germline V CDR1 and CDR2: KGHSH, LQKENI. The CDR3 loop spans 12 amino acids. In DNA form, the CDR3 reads TGTGCCAGCTCACAAGACTCCTACGAGCAGTACTTC. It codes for CASSQDSYEQYF.

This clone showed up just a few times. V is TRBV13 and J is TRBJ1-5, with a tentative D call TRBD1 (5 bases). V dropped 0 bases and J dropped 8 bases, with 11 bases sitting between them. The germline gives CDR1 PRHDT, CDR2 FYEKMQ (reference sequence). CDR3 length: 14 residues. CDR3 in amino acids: CASSLGQAGEPQHF. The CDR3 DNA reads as TGTGCCAGCAGCTTAGGACAGGCGGGGGAGCCCCAGCATTTT.

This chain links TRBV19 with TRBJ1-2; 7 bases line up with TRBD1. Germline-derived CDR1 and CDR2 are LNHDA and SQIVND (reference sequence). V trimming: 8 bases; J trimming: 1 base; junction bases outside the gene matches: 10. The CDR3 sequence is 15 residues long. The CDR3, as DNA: TGTGCCAGTGGACCGGACAGGATTCTTAACTATGGCTACACCTTC. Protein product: CASGPDRILNYGYTF. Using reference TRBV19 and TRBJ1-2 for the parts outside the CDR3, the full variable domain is DGGITQSPKYLFRKEGQNVTLSCEQNLNHDAMYWYRQDPGQGLRLIYYSQIVNDFQKGDIAEGYSVSREKKESFPLTVTSAQKNPTAFYLCASGPDRILNYGYTFGSGTRLTVV.

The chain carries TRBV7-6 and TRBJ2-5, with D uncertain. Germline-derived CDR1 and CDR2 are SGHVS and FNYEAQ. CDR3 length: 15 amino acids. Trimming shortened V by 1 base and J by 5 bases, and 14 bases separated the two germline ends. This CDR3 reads CASSLERMPGETQYF. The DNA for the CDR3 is TGTGCCAGCAGCTTAGAACGGATGCCCGGGGAGACCCAGTACTTC.

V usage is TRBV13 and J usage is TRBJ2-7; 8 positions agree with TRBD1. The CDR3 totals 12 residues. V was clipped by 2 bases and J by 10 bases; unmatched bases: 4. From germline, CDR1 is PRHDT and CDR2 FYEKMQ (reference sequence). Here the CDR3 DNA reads TGTGCCAGCAGCTTAACGGGACAGGCACAGTACTTC. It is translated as CASSLTGQAQYF.

The CDR3 sequence: CASSVGALAYEQYF. CDR3 nucleotides: TGTGCCAGCAGCGTAGGAGCCCTAGCCTACGAGCAGTACTTC. The chain uses TRBV9 and TRBJ2-7; D is uncertain. Deletions cut 0 bases from V and 2 bases from J, with 9 bases between. Germline V gene lookup returns CDR1 SGDLS and CDR2 YYNGEE. The CDR3 runs to 14 residues.

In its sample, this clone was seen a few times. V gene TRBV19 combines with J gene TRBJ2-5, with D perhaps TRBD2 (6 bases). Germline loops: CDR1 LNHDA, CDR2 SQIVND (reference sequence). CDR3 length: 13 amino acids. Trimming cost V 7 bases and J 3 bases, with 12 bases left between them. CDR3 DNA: TGTGCCAGTACCCGGAGGGCTGAAGAGACCCAGTACTTC. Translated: CASTRRAEETQYF.

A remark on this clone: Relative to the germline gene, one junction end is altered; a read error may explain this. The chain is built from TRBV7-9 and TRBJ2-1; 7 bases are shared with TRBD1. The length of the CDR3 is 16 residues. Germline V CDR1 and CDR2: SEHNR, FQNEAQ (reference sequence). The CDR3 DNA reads TGCGCCAGCAGCCAAGATCGGTCGGGACAGTACAATGAGCAGTTCTTC. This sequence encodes CASSQDRSGQYNEQFF.

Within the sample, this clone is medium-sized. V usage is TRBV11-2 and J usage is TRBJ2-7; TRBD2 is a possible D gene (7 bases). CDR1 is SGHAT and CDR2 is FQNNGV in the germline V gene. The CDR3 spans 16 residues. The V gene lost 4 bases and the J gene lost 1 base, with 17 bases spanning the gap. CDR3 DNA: TGTGCCAGCAGCTACGGGGGGCTAGCGGAATCCTACGAGCAGTACTTC. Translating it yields CASSYGGLAESYEQYF.

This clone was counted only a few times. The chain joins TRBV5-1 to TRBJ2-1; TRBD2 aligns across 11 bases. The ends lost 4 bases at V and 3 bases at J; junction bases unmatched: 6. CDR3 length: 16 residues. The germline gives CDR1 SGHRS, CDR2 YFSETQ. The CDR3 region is CASSVGLAGLYNEQFF. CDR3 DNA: TGCGCCAGCAGCGTCGGACTAGCGGGTCTCTACAATGAGCAGTTCTTC.

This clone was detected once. The CDR3 sequence: CASSLVAGNVVTQYF. The CDR3 DNA sequence: TGTGCCAGCAGCTTGGTAGCCGGGAATGTGGTTACGCAGTATTTT. The V and J genes are TRBV7-2 and TRBJ2-3, with a tentative D call TRBD2 (5 bases). The CDR3 covers 15 residues. Germline V gene lookup returns CDR1 SGHTA and CDR2 FQGNSA. Trimming removed 3 bases from V and 8 bases from J, with 18 bases in between.

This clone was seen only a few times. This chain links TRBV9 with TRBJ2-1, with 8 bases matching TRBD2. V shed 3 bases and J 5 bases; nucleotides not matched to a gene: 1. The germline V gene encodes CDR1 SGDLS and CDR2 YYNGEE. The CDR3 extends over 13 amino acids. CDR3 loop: CASSGRGDNEQFF. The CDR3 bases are TGTGCCAGCAGCGGGCGGGGGGACAATGAGCAGTTCTTC.

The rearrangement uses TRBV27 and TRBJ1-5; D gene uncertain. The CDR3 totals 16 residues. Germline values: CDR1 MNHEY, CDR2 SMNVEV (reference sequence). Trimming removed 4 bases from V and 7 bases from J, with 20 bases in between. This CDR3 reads CASSSLDPSPWQPQHF. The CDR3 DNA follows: TGTGCCAGCAGTTCTCTAGACCCAAGCCCATGGCAGCCCCAGCATTTT.

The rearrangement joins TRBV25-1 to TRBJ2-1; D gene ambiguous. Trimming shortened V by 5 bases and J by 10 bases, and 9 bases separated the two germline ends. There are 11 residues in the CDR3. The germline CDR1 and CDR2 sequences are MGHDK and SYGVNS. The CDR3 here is CASSYVYEQFF. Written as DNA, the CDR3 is TGTGCCAGCAGTTATGTCTACGAGCAGTTCTTC.

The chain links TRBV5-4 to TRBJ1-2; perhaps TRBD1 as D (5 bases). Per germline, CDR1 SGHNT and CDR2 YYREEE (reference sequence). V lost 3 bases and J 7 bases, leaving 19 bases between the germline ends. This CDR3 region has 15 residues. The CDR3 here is CASSWWYGGLGGYTF. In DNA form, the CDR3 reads TGTGCCAGCAGCTGGTGGTACGGGGGGTTAGGTGGCTACACCTTC.

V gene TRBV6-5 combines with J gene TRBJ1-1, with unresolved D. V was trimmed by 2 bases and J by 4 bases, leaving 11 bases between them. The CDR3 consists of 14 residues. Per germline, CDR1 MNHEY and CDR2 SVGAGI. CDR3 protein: CASSYLGGGTEAFF. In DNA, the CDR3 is TGTGCCAGCAGTTACCTGGGAGGTGGCACTGAAGCTTTCTTT.

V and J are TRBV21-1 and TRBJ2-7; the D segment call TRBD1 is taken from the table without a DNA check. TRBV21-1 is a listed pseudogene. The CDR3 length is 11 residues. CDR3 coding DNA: TGTGCCAGCAGCGACACCTACGAGCAGTACTTC. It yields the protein CASSDTYEQYF.

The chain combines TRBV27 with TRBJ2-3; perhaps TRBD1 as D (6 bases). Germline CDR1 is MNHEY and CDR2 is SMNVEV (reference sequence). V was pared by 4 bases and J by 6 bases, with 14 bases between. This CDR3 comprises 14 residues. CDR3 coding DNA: TGTGCCAGCAGTTCCTACAGGGTTGAGGATACGCAGTATTTT. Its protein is CASSSYRVEDTQYF.

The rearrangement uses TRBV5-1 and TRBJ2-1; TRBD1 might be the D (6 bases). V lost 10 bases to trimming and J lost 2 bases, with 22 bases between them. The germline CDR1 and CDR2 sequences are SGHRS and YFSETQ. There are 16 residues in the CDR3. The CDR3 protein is CAHKPPDRRTYNEQFF. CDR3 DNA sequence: TGCGCCCACAAGCCTCCCGACAGGAGAACCTACAATGAGCAGTTCTTC.

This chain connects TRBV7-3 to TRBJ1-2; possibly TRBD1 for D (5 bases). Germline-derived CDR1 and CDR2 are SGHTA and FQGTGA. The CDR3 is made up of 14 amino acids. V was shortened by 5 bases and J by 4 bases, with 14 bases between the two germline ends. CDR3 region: CASSPDVGLYGYTF. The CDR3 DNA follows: TGTGCCAGCAGCCCCGACGTGGGGCTCTATGGCTACACCTTC.

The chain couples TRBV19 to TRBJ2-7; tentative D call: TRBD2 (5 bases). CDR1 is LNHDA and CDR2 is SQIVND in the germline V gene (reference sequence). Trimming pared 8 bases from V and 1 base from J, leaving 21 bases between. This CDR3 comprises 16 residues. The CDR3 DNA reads TGTGCCAGTCGGAAGGAGTTCGGTGGAGGTTCCTACGAGCAGTACTTC. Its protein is CASRKEFGGGSYEQYF. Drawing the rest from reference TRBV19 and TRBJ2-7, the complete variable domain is DGGITQSPKYLFRKEGQNVTLSCEQNLNHDAMYWYRQDPGQGLRLIYYSQIVNDFQKGDIAEGYSVSREKKESFPLTVTSAQKNPTAFYLCASRKEFGGGSYEQYFGPGTRLTVT.